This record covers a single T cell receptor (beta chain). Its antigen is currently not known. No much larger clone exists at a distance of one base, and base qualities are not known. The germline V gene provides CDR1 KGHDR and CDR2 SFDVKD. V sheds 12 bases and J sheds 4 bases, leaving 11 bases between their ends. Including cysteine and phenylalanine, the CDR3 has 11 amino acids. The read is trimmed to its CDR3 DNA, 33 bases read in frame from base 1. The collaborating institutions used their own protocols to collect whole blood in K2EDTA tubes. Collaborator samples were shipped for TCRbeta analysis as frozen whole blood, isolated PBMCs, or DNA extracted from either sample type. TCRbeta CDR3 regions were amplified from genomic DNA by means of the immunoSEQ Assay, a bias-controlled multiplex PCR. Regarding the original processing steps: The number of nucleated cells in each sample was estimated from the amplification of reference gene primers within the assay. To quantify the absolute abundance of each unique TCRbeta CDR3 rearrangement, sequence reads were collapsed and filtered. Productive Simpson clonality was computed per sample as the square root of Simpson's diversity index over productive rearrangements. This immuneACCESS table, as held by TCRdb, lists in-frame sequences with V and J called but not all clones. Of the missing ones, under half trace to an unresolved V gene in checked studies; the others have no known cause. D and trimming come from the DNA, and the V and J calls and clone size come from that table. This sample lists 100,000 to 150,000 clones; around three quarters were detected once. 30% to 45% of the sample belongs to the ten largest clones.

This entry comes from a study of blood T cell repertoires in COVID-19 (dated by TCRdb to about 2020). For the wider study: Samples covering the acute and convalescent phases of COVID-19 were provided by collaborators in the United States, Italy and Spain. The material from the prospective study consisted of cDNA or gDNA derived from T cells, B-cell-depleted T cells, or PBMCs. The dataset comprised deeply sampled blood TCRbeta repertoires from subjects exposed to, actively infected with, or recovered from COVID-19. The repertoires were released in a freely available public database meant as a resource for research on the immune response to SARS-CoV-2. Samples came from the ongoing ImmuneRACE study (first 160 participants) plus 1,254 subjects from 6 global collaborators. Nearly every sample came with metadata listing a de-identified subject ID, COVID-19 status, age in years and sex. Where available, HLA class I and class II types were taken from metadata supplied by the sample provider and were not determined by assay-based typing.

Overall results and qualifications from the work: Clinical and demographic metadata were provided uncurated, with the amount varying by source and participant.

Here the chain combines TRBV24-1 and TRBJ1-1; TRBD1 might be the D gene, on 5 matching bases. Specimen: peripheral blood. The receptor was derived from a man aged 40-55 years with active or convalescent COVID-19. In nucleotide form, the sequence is TGTGCCGTTAGCGGGGCCACTGAAGCTTTCTTT. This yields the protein CAVSGATEAFF.